This T cell receptor beta chain was recovered during a study of early T cells in non-severe SARS-CoV-2 infection. Study details: From unsorted whole blood, bulk RNA was sequenced, and the chains remained unpaired.

Points on this clonotype: Its antigen is still unknown. One base away lies a much larger clone, so this may be a sequencing read error.

Germline-derived CDR1 and CDR2 are SGHAT and FQNNGV. The CDR3 has 12 amino acids. V lost 3 bases and J 2 bases, leaving 3 bases between the germline ends. Study-wide points: VDJdb matching favored anti-spike CD8 responses, missing private and CD4 specificities.

Unique molecular identifiers were added to individual cDNA molecules. TCRdb recomputed calls from the 5' RACE reads with MiXCR, one row per CDR3 protein. The table shows 75,000 to 100,000 distinct CDR3 sequences, with approximately 16% occurring only once. This sequence joins TRBV11-2 and TRBJ2-3; no reliable D call. The sequencing input was whole blood. This TCR came from an adult who was a healthcare worker with PCR-confirmed SARS-CoV-2 infection or an uninfected control (not recorded which). Here the CDR3 reads CASSFVTDTQYF. CDR3 bases: TGTGCCAGCAGCTTTGTCACAGATACGCAGTATTTT.